The source of this TCR beta chain is a study of regulatory T cells in long-lasting Graves disease. Time point here: newly diagnosed GD, antithyroid drugs for less than 3 months. TCR sequences were obtained from RNA taken from PBMCs. Building of the TCR beta libraries involved iRepertoire HTBI primers and Arm-PCR of CDR3 regions. TCRdb ran MiXCR on the multiplex PCR reads and lists one entry per CDR3 protein. The repertoire includes fewer than 650,000 distinct CDR3 sequences, around 15% of them detected once, and around 12% sits in the top ten. General study results and limits: Sample size, which was small, may have reduced accuracy.

This clonotype has a count of ten or more. The antigen remains undetermined. The same sample was also studied in work on T cells in Graves' hyperthyroidism and ophthalmopathy. This second study notes: Patients having uncontrolled infection, another autoimmune disease, pregnancy or lactation were not included. First-round RT-PCR targeting the TCR CDR3 was performed with the HTBI primer set.

Sequenced here: peripheral blood mononuclear cells (PBMCs), sampled at new diagnosis, from a patient treated with antithyroid drugs. This sequence was found in a man younger than 35 with Graves disease.

The CDR3 DNA follows: TGTGCCAGCAGTTTCCTAGGGGTAGCGGGAGAAGAGACCCAGTACTTC. Its translation: CASSFLGVAGEETQYF. The gene calls are TRBV27 and TRBJ2-5, with 9 bases that match TRBD2. Per the germline V gene, CDR1 is MNHEY and CDR2 is SMNVEV (reference sequence). V was pared by 3 bases and J by 3 bases, with 8 bases of the junction left unmatched. The CDR3 has 16 amino acids.